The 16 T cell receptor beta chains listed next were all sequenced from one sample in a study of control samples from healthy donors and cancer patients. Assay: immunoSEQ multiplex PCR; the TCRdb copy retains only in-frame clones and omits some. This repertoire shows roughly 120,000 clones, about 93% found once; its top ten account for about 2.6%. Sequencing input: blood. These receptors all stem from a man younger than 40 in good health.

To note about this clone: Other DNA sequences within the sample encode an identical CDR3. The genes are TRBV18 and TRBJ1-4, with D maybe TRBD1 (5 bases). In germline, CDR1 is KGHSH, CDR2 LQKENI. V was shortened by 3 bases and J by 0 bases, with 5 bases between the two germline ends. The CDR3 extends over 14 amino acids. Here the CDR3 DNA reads TGTGCCAGCTCACCGACAGCAACTAATGAAAAACTGTTTTTT. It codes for CASSPTATNEKLFF.

The CDR3, as DNA: TGTGCCAGCAGCCAAGCCTTAGGGATCGGCGAGCAGTACTTC. This encodes CASSQALGIGEQYF. The rearrangement links TRBV3-1 (or the pseudogene TRBV3-2) to TRBJ2-7; no firm D call. This CDR3 comprises 14 residues. The germline gives CDR1 LGHDT, CDR2 YNNKEL (reference sequence). V was pared by 1 base and J by 6 bases, with 13 bases between.

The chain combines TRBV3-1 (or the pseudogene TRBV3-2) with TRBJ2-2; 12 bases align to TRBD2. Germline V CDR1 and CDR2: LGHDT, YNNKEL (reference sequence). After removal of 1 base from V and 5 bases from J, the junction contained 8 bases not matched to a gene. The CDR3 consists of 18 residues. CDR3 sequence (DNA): TGTGCCAGCAGCCAAGGGCTAGCGGGGGGGCCCTGGACCGGGGAGCTGTTTTTT. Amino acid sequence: CASSQGLAGGPWTGELFF.

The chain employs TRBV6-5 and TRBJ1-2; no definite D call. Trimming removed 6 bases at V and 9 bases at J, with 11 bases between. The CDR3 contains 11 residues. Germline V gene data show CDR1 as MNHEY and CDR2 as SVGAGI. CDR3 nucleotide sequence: TGTGCCAGCAGGTGGAGAGACAGCTACACCTTC. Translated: CASRWRDSYTF.

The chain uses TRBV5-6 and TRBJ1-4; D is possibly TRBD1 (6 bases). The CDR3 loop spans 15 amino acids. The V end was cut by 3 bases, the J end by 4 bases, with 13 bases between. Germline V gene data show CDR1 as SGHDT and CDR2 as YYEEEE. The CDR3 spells CASSSQGRNNEKLFF. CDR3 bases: TGTGCCAGCAGCTCTCAGGGGAGGAATAATGAAAAACTGTTTTTT.

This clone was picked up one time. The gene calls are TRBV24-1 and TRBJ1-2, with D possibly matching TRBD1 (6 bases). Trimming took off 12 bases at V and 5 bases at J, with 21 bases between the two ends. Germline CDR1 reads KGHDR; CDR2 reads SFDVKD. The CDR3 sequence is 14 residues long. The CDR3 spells CAAVQGKGLYGYTF. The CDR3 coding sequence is TGTGCCGCAGTACAGGGTAAGGGTCTGTATGGCTACACCTTC.

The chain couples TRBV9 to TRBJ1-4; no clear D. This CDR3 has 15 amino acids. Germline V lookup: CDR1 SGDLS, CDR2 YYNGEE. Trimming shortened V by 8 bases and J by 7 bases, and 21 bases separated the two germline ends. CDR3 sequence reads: CASSPSVLYGEKLFF. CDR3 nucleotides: TGTGCCAGTAGTCCCTCGGTTCTTTATGGTGAAAAACTGTTTTTT. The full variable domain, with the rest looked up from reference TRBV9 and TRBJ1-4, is DSGVTQTPKHLITATGQRVTLRCSPRSGDLSVYWYQQSLDQGLQFLIQYYNGEERAKGNILERFSAQQFPDLHSELNLSSLELGDSALYFCASSPSVLYGEKLFFGSGTQLSVL.

In DNA, the CDR3 is TGTGCCAGCAGCCCCATGGGGCGGGGGGGCCTAGAGACCCAGTACTTC. As protein: CASSPMGRGGLETQYF. The genes are TRBV7-2 and TRBJ2-5; 9 nucleotides line up with TRBD2. The CDR3 totals 16 residues. CDR1 is SGHTA, CDR2 FQGNSA, per germline. With 5 bases clipped from V and 4 bases from J, the junction kept 11 bases outside the gene matches. Filled out from reference TRBV7-2 and TRBJ2-5, the complete variable domain reads GAGVSQSPSNKVTEKGKDVELRCDPISGHTALYWYRQSLGQGLEFLIYFQGNSAPDKSGLPSDRFSAERTGGSVSTLTIQRTQQEDSAVYLCASSPMGRGGLETQYFGPGTRLLVL.

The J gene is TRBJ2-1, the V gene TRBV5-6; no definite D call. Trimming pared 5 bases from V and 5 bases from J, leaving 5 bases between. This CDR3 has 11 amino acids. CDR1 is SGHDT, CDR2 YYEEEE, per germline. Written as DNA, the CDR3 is TGTGCCAGCAGTTCCCACAATGAGCAGTTCTTC. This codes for CASSSHNEQFF.

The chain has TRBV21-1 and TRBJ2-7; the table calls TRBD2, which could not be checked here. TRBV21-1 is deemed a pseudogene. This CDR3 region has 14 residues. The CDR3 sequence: CASSKVCGTYEQYV. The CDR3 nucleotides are TGTGCCAGCAGCAAAGTCTGCGGGACCTACGAGCAGTACGTC.

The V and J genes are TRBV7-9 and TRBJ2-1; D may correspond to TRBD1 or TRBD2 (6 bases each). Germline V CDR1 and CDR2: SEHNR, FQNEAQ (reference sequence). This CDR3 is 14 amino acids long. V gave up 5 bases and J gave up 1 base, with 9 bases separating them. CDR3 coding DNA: TGTGCCAGCAGCCGAGGGGGGTCCTACAATGAGCAGTTCTTC. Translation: CASSRGGSYNEQFF. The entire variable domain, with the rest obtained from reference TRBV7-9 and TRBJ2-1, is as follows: DTGVSQNPRHKITKRGQNVTFRCDPISEHNRLYWYRQTLGQGPEFLTYFQNEAQLEKSRLLSDRFSAERPKGSFSTLEIQRTEQGDSAMYLCASSRGGSYNEQFFGPGTRLTVL.

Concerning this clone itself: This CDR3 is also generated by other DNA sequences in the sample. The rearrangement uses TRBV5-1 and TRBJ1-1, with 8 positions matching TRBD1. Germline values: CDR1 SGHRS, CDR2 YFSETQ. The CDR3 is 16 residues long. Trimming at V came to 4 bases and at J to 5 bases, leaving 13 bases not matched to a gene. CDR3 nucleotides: TGCGCCAGCAGCCTCTTTATCGGGACAGGCCAGACTGAAGCTTTCTTT. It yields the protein CASSLFIGTGQTEAFF.

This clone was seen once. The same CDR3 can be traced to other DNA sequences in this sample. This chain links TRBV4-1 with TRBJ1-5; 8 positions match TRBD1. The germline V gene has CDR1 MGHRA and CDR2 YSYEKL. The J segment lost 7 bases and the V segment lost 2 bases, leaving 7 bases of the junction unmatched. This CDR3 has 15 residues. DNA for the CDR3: TGCGCCAGCAGCCAACGGACAGGGATGAGCCAGCCCCAGCATTTT. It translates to CASSQRTGMSQPQHF.

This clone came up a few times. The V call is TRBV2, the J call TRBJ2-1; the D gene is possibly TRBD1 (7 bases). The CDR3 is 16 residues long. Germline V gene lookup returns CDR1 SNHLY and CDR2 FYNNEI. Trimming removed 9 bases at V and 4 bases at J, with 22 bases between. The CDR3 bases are TGTGCCAGACCCCCAACCGGCGGGACAGAGTACAATGAGCAGTTCTTC. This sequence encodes CARPPTGGTEYNEQFF.

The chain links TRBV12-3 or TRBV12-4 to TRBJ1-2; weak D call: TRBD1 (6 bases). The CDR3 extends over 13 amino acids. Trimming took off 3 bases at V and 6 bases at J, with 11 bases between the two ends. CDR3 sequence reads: CASSFGTIDGYTF. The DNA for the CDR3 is TGTGCCAGCAGTTTTGGGACAATCGATGGCTACACCTTC.

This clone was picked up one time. DNA for the CDR3: TGTGCCAGCAGCGAGCCTCCCGGGACAGGGGGCAATGAGCAGTTCTTC. Amino acids: CASSEPPGTGGNEQFF. The J gene is TRBJ2-1, the V gene TRBV7-2; 11 nucleotides line up with TRBD1. The V segment lost 5 bases and the J segment 6 bases; nucleotides outside the gene matches: 9. The CDR3 length is 16 residues. CDR1 is SGHTA and CDR2 is FQGNSA in the germline V gene.